The subject of this entry is one TCR beta chain. The target of this receptor is not known. Base qualities were left out, and no much larger clone turns up one base away. The data derive from a study of T-cell memory formation after mild COVID-19 (dated by TCRdb to 2020 to 2023). As for the study more broadly: Most TCR sequence clusters were specific to one of the two donors. In a couple of donors, T-cell clones that expanded and contracted after mild COVID-19 were followed by sequencing TCRalpha and TCRbeta repertoires longitudinally. The cohort comprised two young, previously healthy adult volunteers, one female and one male.

Here is what the overall study found, with its caveats: Some responding clones were found in pre-infection memory, which suggests that pre-existing cross-reactive memory T cells took part in the SARS-CoV-2 response. Contracting CD4+ clones appeared mostly in the CM and EM memory subsets, whereas CD8+ clones were enriched in EMRA. The study covered only a couple of mild cases, and larger cohorts including severe cases with pre-infection samples were considered necessary. Whether the second-wave clones peaking on day 37 were SARS-CoV-2 specific was not confirmed. From day 15 to 85, contracting clones showed balanced CD4/CD8 phenotypes, whereas a second wave of clones that expanded from day 15 to 37 leaned towards CD4+.

PBMCs were isolated by Ficoll-Paque density gradient centrifugation. The sequencing machine was an Illumina NovaSeq 6000. TCRalpha and TCRbeta cDNA libraries were constructed by 5'RACE with constant-segment primers, with sample barcodes and unique molecular identifiers being introduced. RNA was extracted from every sample with Trizol reagent. Libraries were amplified in two PCR steps, with a second sample barcode and Illumina TruSeq adapters added in the second step. Libraries were sequenced on an Illumina NovaSeq with 2 x 150 bp paired-end reads. The study's own analysis went as follows. Reads were demultiplexed and collapsed into UMI-guided consensus sequences with migec v1.2.7. Using mixcr v2.1.11, the UMI consensuses were aligned to TRA and TRB V and J templates and assembled into clonotypes. A clonotype was counted as expanded or contracted only if both edgeR and NoisET called the change significant, with noise models trained on biological replicates. For edgeR calls, the thresholds were a false discovery rate-adjusted p below 0.01 and a log2 fold-change of 1. PCA with hierarchical clustering of max-normalized trajectories of the 1000 most abundant clonotypes was used as exploratory dynamics analysis. Separately sequenced CD4+ and CD8+ repertoires were used to assign the CD4 or CD8 phenotype of responding clones. TCRdb applied fastp at Q25 and MiXCR to the public reads, then kept only in-frame beta chains. For every CDR3 protein sequence, its rows merge into one entry that carries the most common genes and DNA. Clone size and V and J calls follow TCRdb, not the original study. The sample table lists about 470,000 distinct CDR3 sequences, 20% to 25% of them with a count of one. Of the sample, around 13% falls within the top ten clones.

V loses 6 bases at its end and J loses 7 bases; junction bases beyond the gene matches: 9. There are 16 amino acids in the CDR3, from cysteine to phenylalanine inclusive. The kept DNA is CDR3 alone, 48 bases in frame from the first base. Sequences were obtained from PBMCs or a T cell subset sorted from them (not recorded which). This TCR came from an adult woman who had mild COVID-19 (a few samples of this study predate the infection). The sample titles of this study are shuffled in the database, so cell type and time point are left out; the donor was told from shared clones. The rearranged segments are TRBV12-3 or TRBV12-4 and TRBJ2-2, with 12 central nucleotides matching TRBD2. The CDR3 sequence is CASSPTSGRANGELFF. The base sequence is TGTGCCAGCAGCCCGACTAGCGGGAGAGCGAACGGGGAGCTGTTTTTT.